This TCR beta chain stems from a study of blood T cell repertoires in COVID-19. Study background: The analysed material was cDNA or gDNA that came from T cells, B-cell-depleted T cells, or PBMCs.

Generated by immunoSEQ multiplex PCR, the TCRdb table keeps only in-frame clones and is missing some. Of approximately 150,000 clones listed, around 80% are singletons. V shed 6 bases, J shed 3 bases, and the junction held 6 bases outside the gene matches. This CDR3 region has 15 residues. CDR1 is MDHEN, CDR2 SYDVKM, per germline. The sequenced material came from peripheral blood. This sequence originates from a woman aged 80 or over with acute or convalescent COVID-19. This sequence joins TRBV28 and TRBJ2-3; TRBD1 agrees at 10 bases. CDR3 bases: TGTGCCAGCAGCCCTCGGGACAGGGGAACAGATACGCAGTATTTT. Translated: CASSPRDRGTDTQYF. Full variable domain (outside the CDR3, taken from reference TRBV28 and TRBJ2-3): DVKVTQSSRYLVKRTGEKVFLECVQDMDHENMFWYRQDPGLGLRLIYFSYDVKMKEKGDIPEGYSVSREKKERFSLILESASTNQTSMYLCASSPRDRGTDTQYFGPGTRLTVL.